This section outlines one TCR beta chain sequence together with its context. CDR1 is SGDLS, CDR2 YYNGEE, per germline. There are 17 residues in the CDR3. Trimming shortened V by 0 bases and J by 2 bases, and 17 bases separated the two germline ends. The sample is drawn from a study of blood T cells in healthy people across ages. A sample-barcoded 5' primer and a J-beta primer mix were used in a second PCR of roughly 6 to 12 cycles. With 12 random nucleotides, a template-switch adaptor tagged each individual cDNA molecule. MiXCR was run by TCRdb on the 5' RACE reads, yielding one entry per CDR3 protein. The top ten hold 9.4% of the sample, which has some 760,000 distinct CDR3 sequences, approximately 25% seen once. The data were also submitted as part of a second study, on T cells of mothers and their children.

The chain joins TRBV9 to TRBJ2-5; TRBD1 is a possible D gene (6 bases). The sample was blood. This receptor was taken from a boy aged 10-17 years in good health. The CDR3 DNA is TGTGCCAGCAGCGTAGCCTCATCAGGGGCCCCTCAAGAGACCCAGTACTTC. It specifies CASSVASSGAPQETQYF.